The 17 T cell receptor beta chains listed next were all sequenced from one sample in a study of spatial heterogeneity in lung cancer. MiXCR, applied by TCRdb to the 5' RACE reads, yields one record per CDR3 protein. The profile shows some 2,500 distinct CDR3 sequences, around 7.2% of them singletons. Time point: sample taken at primary tumor resection. Study-wide points: Counts of expanded alpha and beta TCRs within tumors tracked the tumor nonsynonymous mutation count.

For these TCRs, the target antigens are not known. This specimen consisted of lung tumor tissue, obtained at surgery. The source is a female donor with early-stage non-small cell lung cancer.

This clonotype was seen a handful of times. The V and J genes are TRBV9 and TRBJ2-3; perhaps TRBD2 as D (6 bases). The CDR3 has 16 residues. The germline gives CDR1 SGDLS, CDR2 YYNGEE. Trimming cost V 4 bases and J 3 bases, with 18 bases left between them. CDR3 protein: CASSLDPAGKTDTQYF. The CDR3 nucleotides read TGTGCCAGCAGCCTCGACCCCGCGGGGAAGACAGATACGCAGTATTTT.

This clonotype showed up many times. The chain couples TRBV4-3 to TRBJ2-7; D possibly uses TRBD1 or TRBD2 (6 bases each). Trimming shortened V by 1 base and J by 3 bases, and 13 bases separated the two germline ends. The germline gives CDR1 LGHNA, CDR2 YSLEER. This CDR3 has 15 amino acids. DNA of the CDR3: TGCGCCAGCAGCCAAGCTCGAGGGGGAGGCTACGAGCAGTACTTC. Its protein product is CASSQARGGGYEQYF.

This clonotype counts as medium-sized. The chain combines TRBV5-1 with TRBJ1-6; no firm D call. V was clipped by 0 bases and J by 8 bases, with 6 bases between them. This CDR3 region has 13 residues. Per the germline V gene, CDR1 is SGHRS and CDR2 is YFSETQ. CDR3 sequence: CASSLEQDSPLHF. DNA of the CDR3: TGCGCCAGCAGCTTGGAGCAGGATTCACCCCTCCACTTT.

Within the sample, this clonotype is medium-sized (0.01 to 0.1%). The rearrangement links TRBV5-1 to TRBJ2-2; tentatively, D is TRBD1 or TRBD2 (6 bases each). The CDR3 runs to 15 residues. Germline CDR1 and CDR2: SGHRS and YFSETQ. Trimming shortened V by 1 base and J by 2 bases, and 9 bases separated the two germline ends. For the CDR3, the DNA is TGCGCCAGCAGCTTGACGGGGGCTAACACCGGGGAGCTGTTTTTT. Its protein product is CASSLTGANTGELFF.

This clonotype was observed a handful of times. The V gene is TRBV5-6, the J gene TRBJ2-1, with D unclear. Germline V gene sequence: CDR1 SGHDT, CDR2 YYEEEE. V was clipped by 0 bases and J by 5 bases, with 12 bases between them. The CDR3 has 15 amino acids. CDR3: CASSLESARNNEQFF. In nucleotides, the CDR3 is TGTGCCAGCAGCTTGGAATCGGCCAGGAACAATGAGCAGTTCTTC. Variable domain in full (rest from reference TRBV5-6 and TRBJ2-1): DAGVTQSPTHLIKTRGQQVTLRCSPKSGHDTVSWYQQALGQGPQFIFQYYEEEERQRGNFPDRFSGHQFPNYSSELNVNALLLGDSALYLCASSLESARNNEQFFGPGTRLTVL.

In its sample, this clonotype is medium-sized. The chain combines TRBV7-9 with TRBJ2-3; possibly TRBD1 for D (6 bases). This CDR3 contains 15 residues. From germline, CDR1 is SEHNR and CDR2 FQNEAQ (reference sequence). Trimming took off 0 bases at V and 2 bases at J, with 9 bases between the two ends. The CDR3 sequence is CASSLAGAYTDTQYF. The DNA for the CDR3 is TGTGCCAGCAGCTTAGCGGGGGCGTACACAGATACGCAGTATTTT.

This clonotype is judged medium-sized. DNA for the CDR3: TGTGCCAGCAGCTTGGGAAGATCTCGGGAGACCCAGTACTTC. The encoded protein is CASSLGRSRETQYF. The chain uses TRBV7-2 and TRBJ2-5; D not certain. V lost 3 bases and J 5 bases, leaving 13 bases between the germline ends. CDR3 length equals 14 residues. The germline V gene encodes CDR1 SGHTA and CDR2 FQGNSA.

This clonotype was observed many times. The gene calls are TRBV12-3 or TRBV12-4 and TRBJ1-1; TRBD1 agrees at 7 bases. The CDR3 runs 12 residues. V dropped 6 bases and J dropped 5; count of bases not matched to a gene: 3. The CDR3 spells CASSRGNTEAFF. CDR3 nucleotide sequence: TGTGCCAGCAGCAGGGGGAATACTGAAGCTTTCTTT.

By its share, this clonotype is medium-sized. The chain links TRBV6-4 to TRBJ2-2; the match to TRBD1 covers 7 bases. The CDR3 is 17 amino acids. CDR1 and CDR2 from the germline V gene are MRHNA and SNTAGT. V shed 7 bases and J 1 base; nucleotides not matched to a gene: 12. CDR3: CASTRRDSSRNTGELFF. The CDR3 DNA sequence: TGTGCCAGCACGAGACGGGACAGCTCTAGGAACACCGGGGAGCTGTTTTTT.

This clonotype qualifies as medium-sized. The genes are TRBV7-9 and TRBJ2-3; maybe TRBD2 (6 bases). The CDR3 length is 15 residues. Deletions cut 3 bases from V and 4 bases from J, with 14 bases between. Looked up from germline, CDR1 is SEHNR and CDR2 is FQNEAQ (reference sequence). CDR3 residues: CASSFRGTGADTQYF. CDR3 DNA: TGTGCCAGCAGCTTTCGGGGGACGGGGGCAGATACGCAGTATTTT. The full variable domain, completed using reference TRBV7-9 and TRBJ2-3, is DTGVSQNPRHKITKRGQNVTFRCDPISEHNRLYWYRQTLGQGPEFLTYFQNEAQLEKSRLLSDRFSAERPKGSFSTLEIQRTEQGDSAMYLCASSFRGTGADTQYFGPGTRLTVL.

This clonotype was picked up a small number of times. Its ends do not fully match the called genes, so a read error is possible. The V gene is TRBV2, the J gene TRBJ2-7; 10 bases line up with TRBD2. Looked up from germline, CDR1 is SNHLY and CDR2 is FYNNEI. The CDR3 is 14 amino acids. As DNA, the CDR3 is TGTGCCAGCAGTGCCAGCGGGGGGGCTTACGAGCGGTACTTC. This sequence encodes CASSASGGAYERYF.

This clonotype was seen only a few times. J is TRBJ1-5 and V is TRBV7-2; 8 bases match TRBD1. The CDR3 runs to 13 residues. V was pared by 3 bases and J by 5 bases, with 0 bases of the junction left unmatched. From germline, CDR1 is SGHTA and CDR2 FQGNSA. The CDR3 DNA reads as TGTGCCAGCAGCTTGGACAGGGATCAGCCCCAGCATTTT. Protein sequence: CASSLDRDQPQHF.

Relative to its sample, this clonotype is medium-sized. The V call is TRBV15, the J call TRBJ1-5; 7 bases are a match to TRBD1. Germline-derived CDR1 and CDR2 are LNHNV and YYDKDF (reference sequence). The trim removed 0 bases at V and 9 bases at J, leaving 11 bases unmatched. This CDR3 is 16 amino acids long. The CDR3 DNA follows: TGTGCCACCAGCAGAGATACAAAAGCTCAGGGGGGGCCCCAGCATTTT. Its protein is CATSRDTKAQGGPQHF. Combining the CDR3 with reference TRBV15 and TRBJ1-5 gives the whole variable domain DAMVIQNPRYQVTQFGKPVTLSCSQTLNHNVMYWYQQKSSQAPKLLFHYYDKDFNNEADTPDNFQSRRPNTSFCFLDIRSPGLGDTAMYLCATSRDTKAQGGPQHFGDGTRLSIL.

The chain has TRBV6-2 or TRBV6-3 and TRBJ2-5; TRBD1 is a possible D gene (7 bases). V shed 5 bases and J shed 7 bases, with 17 bases lying between them. The CDR3 is made up of 14 amino acids. Per germline, CDR1 MNHEY and CDR2 SVGEGT. In nucleotides, the CDR3 is TGTGCCAGCAGTCAGGGGGGACCCCAGAGGACCCAGTACTTC. This gives the protein CASSQGGPQRTQYF.

This clonotype qualifies as medium-sized (0.01 to 0.1%). V and J are TRBV7-9 and TRBJ2-7, with D hard to call. The CDR3 is 15 residues long. Trimming took off 5 bases at V and 0 bases at J, with 14 bases between the two ends. CDR1 is SEHNR and CDR2 is FQNEAQ in the germline V gene (reference sequence). CDR3 sequence (DNA): TGTGCCAGCAGCACCAGCGACACCAGCTCCTACGAGCAGTACTTC. This encodes CASSTSDTSSYEQYF. The complete variable domain, with remaining parts taken from reference TRBV7-9 and TRBJ2-7, reads DTGVSQNPRHKITKRGQNVTFRCDPISEHNRLYWYRQTLGQGPEFLTYFQNEAQLEKSRLLSDRFSAERPKGSFSTLEIQRTEQGDSAMYLCASSTSDTSSYEQYFGPGTRLTVT.

This clonotype is categorized as medium-sized. This chain joins TRBV2 and TRBJ1-5; D unclear. V was trimmed by 0 bases and J by 1 base, leaving 4 bases between them. This CDR3 spans 14 amino acids. In germline, CDR1 is SNHLY, CDR2 FYNNEI. CDR3 bases: TGTGCCAGCAGTGAAGCACGCAGCAATCAGCCCCAGCATTTT. It codes for CASSEARSNQPQHF.

This clonotype rates as medium-sized. The gene calls are TRBV3-1 and TRBJ2-3; D may be TRBD1 (7 bases). The V end was cut by 3 bases, the J end by 5 bases, with 15 bases between. Germline V gives CDR1 LGHDT, CDR2 YNNKEL (reference sequence). The length of the CDR3 is 15 residues. The CDR3 loop reads CASSHRRGQGDTQYF. The CDR3 bases are TGTGCCAGCAGCCATCGGAGGGGGCAGGGAGATACGCAGTATTTT.